What follows are 14 T cell receptor beta chains derived from one specimen sequenced in a study of shared clonotypes between healthy human individuals. Clones were read by immunoSEQ multiplex PCR, and TCRdb kept only the in-frame ones, dropping some. Altogether about a million clones are present, under 80% being singletons, with the ten largest covering approximately 1.5%. Specimen: memory CD4+ T cells sorted from blood. The sample's subset: CD45RA-negative fraction. The receptors originated from a man younger than 35 in good health.

The chain is built from TRBV2 and TRBJ2-5, with 9 nucleotides matching TRBD1. The end of the DNA is better explained by TRBJ2-7, so the J call may be wrong. CDR1 and CDR2 (germline): SNHLY, FYNNEI. The CDR3 loop spans 15 amino acids. The CDR3 loop reads CASSAGQGAVYEQYF. The CDR3 region has the DNA TGTGCCAGCAGTGCGGGACAGGGCGCCGTCTACGAGCAGTACTTC.

The chain carries TRBV21-1 and TRBJ1-1; TRBD1, the D gene given by the table, was not confirmed from the DNA. TRBV21-1 is flagged as a pseudogene. The CDR3 is made up of 17 amino acids. The CDR3 DNA sequence: TGTGCCAGCAGCAAAGGGTGGACAAAGGGGCGGAACACTGAAGCTTTCTTT. Translation: CASSKGWTKGRNTEAFF.

The chain carries TRBV10-3 and TRBJ2-7; D gene uncertain. Germline CDR1 is ENHRY and CDR2 is SYGVKD. The CDR3 sequence is 17 residues long. Deletions cut 4 bases from V and 2 bases from J, with 21 bases between. CDR3 coding DNA: TGTGCCATCAGTGCAGTACCTCCCCCTCAGTCTCCCTACGAGCAGTACTTC. It yields the protein CAISAVPPPQSPYEQYF.

The rearrangement links TRBV18 to TRBJ2-5; D may be TRBD2 (6 bases). V lost 2 bases, J lost 2 bases, and 9 bases lay in between. Germline CDR1 KGHSH, CDR2 LQKENI. This CDR3 is 14 amino acids long. The CDR3 protein is CASSPMGLQETQYF. CDR3 DNA: TGTGCCAGCTCACCAATGGGACTTCAAGAGACCCAGTACTTC.

This chain connects TRBV19 to TRBJ1-1, with 8 bases matching TRBD1. The trim removed 3 bases at V and 4 bases at J, leaving 7 bases unmatched. The CDR3 length is 15 residues. CDR1 is LNHDA and CDR2 is SQIVND in the germline V gene (reference sequence). CDR3 sequence: CASSIAQGASTEAFF. As DNA, the CDR3 is TGTGCCAGTAGTATCGCCCAGGGGGCAAGCACTGAAGCTTTCTTT.

The chain combines TRBV7-2 with TRBJ2-7; TRBD2 might be the D (5 bases). Germline CDR1 is SGHTA and CDR2 is FQGNSA. The CDR3 has 15 amino acids. V dropped 6 bases and J dropped 3 bases, with 18 bases sitting between them. The CDR3 DNA reads as TGTGCCAGCAGGTCCGGACTCGCCGGTTACTACGAGCAGTACTTC. Amino acid sequence: CASRSGLAGYYEQYF.

The V gene is TRBV11-2, the J gene TRBJ2-1, with a weak D call TRBD2 (6 bases). V dropped 3 bases and J dropped 2 bases, with 11 bases sitting between them. The CDR3 loop spans 15 amino acids. From germline, CDR1 is SGHAT and CDR2 FQNNGV. DNA for the CDR3: TGTGCCAGCAGCTTCGGGCGGGGAACCTACAATGAGCAGTTCTTC. Its translation is CASSFGRGTYNEQFF.

V and J are TRBV11-2 and TRBJ1-4; D remains unclear. The CDR3 consists of 14 residues. V was cut by 3 bases and J by 4 bases, with 9 bases left in between. The germline V gene encodes CDR1 SGHAT and CDR2 FQNNGV. DNA for the CDR3: TGTGCCAGCAGCTTTTGGGAGAGTAATGAAAAACTGTTTTTT. It encodes CASSFWESNEKLFF.

Notes on this clone: This likely traces to a read error, being one base from a far larger clone. Additional DNA sequences in this sample encode the identical CDR3. V and J are TRBV30 and TRBJ2-7, with D possibly being TRBD2 (6 bases). Germline values: CDR1 GTSNPN, CDR2 SVGIG (reference sequence). The CDR3 has 12 residues. Deletions cut 8 bases from V and 0 bases from J, with 11 bases between. For the CDR3, the DNA is TGTGCCCTGGCGGGGAACTCCTACGAGCAGTACTTC. Its protein product is CALAGNSYEQYF.

The chain joins TRBV7-3 to TRBJ2-7, with D possibly TRBD1 on 6 matching bases. Between the trimmed V and J ends, which lost 6 bases and 6 bases, there was a span of 9 bases. This CDR3 region has 11 residues. Germline lookup yields CDR1 SGHTA and CDR2 FQGTGA. CDR3: CASSPRGEQYF. DNA of the CDR3: TGTGCCAGCAGTCCCAGGGGCGAGCAGTACTTC.

The chain couples TRBV14 to TRBJ1-3, with unresolved D. V was pared by 1 base and J by 0 bases, with 10 bases between. CDR3 length: 16 amino acids. Germline lookup yields CDR1 SGHDN and CDR2 FVKESK. CDR3 in DNA: TGTGCCAGCAGCCAAGTCTCGCTCGTCTCTGGAAACACCATATATTTT. Protein: CASSQVSLVSGNTIYF.

V usage is TRBV18 and J usage is TRBJ1-4; possibly TRBD1 for D (6 bases). With 4 bases removed from V and 0 bases from J, the gap between germline ends came to 6 bases. Germline lookup yields CDR1 KGHSH and CDR2 LQKENI. The CDR3 length is 14 residues. Here the CDR3 reads CASSRTATNEKLFF. CDR3 in DNA: TGTGCCAGCTCACGGACAGCAACTAATGAAAAACTGTTTTTT.

The CDR3 DNA follows: TGTGCCAGCAGCTTAGAGCCCCAGTTTAGCACAGATACGCAGTATTTT. It encodes CASSLEPQFSTDTQYF. The genes are TRBV7-2 and TRBJ2-3; D not certain. This CDR3 is 16 amino acids long. Between the trimmed V and J ends, which lost 1 base and 0 bases, there was a span of 11 bases. Per germline, CDR1 SGHTA and CDR2 FQGNSA.

The chain has TRBV2 and TRBJ1-5, with a weak D call TRBD1 (5 bases). The germline CDR1 and CDR2 sequences are SNHLY and FYNNEI. CDR3 length equals 12 residues. The V and J ends lost 8 bases and 6 bases respectively, with 11 bases between them. CDR3 loop: CASGGEAQPQHF. As DNA, the CDR3 is TGTGCCAGCGGAGGGGAAGCTCAGCCCCAGCATTTT.